These 13 T cell receptor beta chains were sequenced from one sample in a study of T cell changes during pregnancy in multiple sclerosis. TCRdb keeps only in-frame clones here, not all; method: immunoSEQ multiplex PCR. The sample has about 86,000 clones, 85% to 95% seen once. The sample consisted of peripheral blood, taken in the first trimester of pregnancy. These receptors all stem from a female donor in good health, enrolled as a control in a pregnancy study.

The chain uses TRBV19 and TRBJ1-3; D is perhaps TRBD1 (5 bases). The CDR3 is 14 residues long. V gave up 6 bases and J gave up 7 bases, with 16 bases separating them. CDR1 is LNHDA, CDR2 SQIVND, per germline (reference sequence). This CDR3 reads CASRLSSGGNTIYF. CDR3 in DNA: TGTGCCAGTAGGCTATCCTCGGGGGGTAACACCATATATTTT.

This rearrangement joins TRBV5-4 to TRBJ1-3; TRBD1 is a possible D gene (6 bases). This CDR3 is built from 14 residues. V lost 4 bases and J lost 0, with 8 bases in between. Germline CDR1 is SGHNT and CDR2 is YYREEE (reference sequence). CDR3 bases: TGTGCCAGCAGCAAGGACAGCTCTGGAAACACCATATATTTT. Protein product: CASSKDSSGNTIYF.

The genes are TRBV7-9 and TRBJ1-2; D is unresolved. CDR3 length: 9 residues. With 10 bases removed from V and 5 bases from J, the gap between germline ends came to 5 bases. CDR1 is SEHNR and CDR2 is FQNEAQ in the germline V gene (reference sequence). The CDR3: CATEYGYTF. The CDR3 DNA sequence: TGTGCCACCGAGTATGGCTACACCTTC. Full variable domain (missing parts from reference TRBV7-9 and TRBJ1-2): DTGVSQNPRHKITKRGQNVTFRCDPISEHNRLYWYRQTLGQGPEFLTYFQNEAQLEKSRLLSDRFSAERPKGSFSTLEIQRTEQGDSAMYLCATEYGYTFGSGTRLTVV.

The chain has TRBV12-5 and TRBJ1-2; TRBD1 aligns across 7 bases. V dropped 1 base and J dropped 6; count of bases not matched to a gene: 11. The germline CDR1 and CDR2 sequences are LGHNT and FRNRAP. The CDR3 runs 16 residues. The CDR3 coding sequence is TGTGCTAGTGGTTTGGCCCCCCCCCAGGGGGATGATGGCTACACCTTC. Translated: CASGLAPPQGDDGYTF.

This clone occurred once. This rearrangement joins TRBV7-2 to TRBJ1-2; D is undetermined. The CDR3 has 15 residues. Looked up from germline, CDR1 is SGHTA and CDR2 is FQGNSA. V was shortened by 0 bases and J by 2 bases, with 10 bases between the two germline ends. CDR3 DNA: TGTGCCAGCAGCTTAGCTGGGCAGCTAAACTATGGCTACACCTTC. Encoded protein: CASSLAGQLNYGYTF.

This sequence joins TRBV4-3 and TRBJ2-7, with 8 positions matching TRBD1. CDR1 LGHNA and CDR2 YSLEER come from the germline V gene. J gave up 0 bases and V 5 bases, and 6 bases lay outside the gene matches. The CDR3 runs 15 residues. The DNA of the CDR3 is TGCGCCAGCAGCTTGACAGGGGCCGCCTCCTACGAGCAGTACTTC. The encoded protein is CASSLTGAASYEQYF.

The chain recombines TRBV6-1 with TRBJ1-6, with 7 nucleotides matching TRBD1. The CDR3 spans 12 residues. Per the germline V gene, CDR1 is MNHNS and CDR2 is SASEGT. With 8 bases clipped from V and 10 bases from J, the junction kept 5 bases outside the gene matches. CDR3 sequence: CASQQGWSPLHF. CDR3 DNA sequence: TGTGCCAGCCAACAGGGGTGGTCACCCCTCCACTTT.

The chain uses TRBV27 and TRBJ2-2; TRBD2 matches at 7 bases. Germline lookup yields CDR1 MNHEY and CDR2 SMNVEV (reference sequence). This CDR3 is 15 amino acids long. J was trimmed by 5 bases and V by 5 bases; bases with no gene match: 8. The CDR3 reads CASSRGDGRTGELFF. The CDR3 coding sequence is TGTGCCAGCAGTCGCGGGGACGGGAGGACCGGGGAGCTGTTTTTT.

The J gene is TRBJ1-3, the V gene TRBV7-6; TRBD1 matches 8 bases. V shed 1 base, J shed 2 bases, and the junction held 4 bases outside the gene matches. The germline gives CDR1 SGHVS, CDR2 FNYEAQ. The CDR3 length is 16 residues. CDR3 protein: CASSLGTGNTGNTIYF. The CDR3 coding sequence is TGTGCCAGCAGCTTAGGGACAGGGAATACTGGAAACACCATATATTTT.

This clone was seen a few times. The chain carries TRBV7-2 and TRBJ2-5; 7 nucleotides agree with TRBD1. J gave up 5 bases and V 5 bases, and 8 bases lay outside the gene matches. Germline CDR1 SGHTA, CDR2 FQGNSA. CDR3 length: 14 amino acids. CDR3 protein: CASSPRTGAETQYF. CDR3 DNA sequence: TGTGCCAGCAGCCCACGGACAGGAGCGGAGACCCAGTACTTC. Looking up the rest from reference TRBV7-2 and TRBJ2-5 gives the full variable domain: GAGVSQSPSNKVTEKGKDVELRCDPISGHTALYWYRQSLGQGLEFLIYFQGNSAPDKSGLPSDRFSAERTGGSVSTLTIQRTQQEDSAVYLCASSPRTGAETQYFGPGTRLLVL.

V usage is TRBV5-1 and J usage is TRBJ2-5; a possible D gene is TRBD1 (5 bases). The CDR3 covers 15 residues. In germline, CDR1 is SGHRS, CDR2 YFSETQ. V lost 5 bases and J 4 bases, leaving 18 bases between the germline ends. This CDR3 reads CASSSFTQGRETQYF. CDR3 DNA: TGCGCCAGCAGTTCTTTCACTCAGGGTCGAGAGACCCAGTACTTC. Complete variable domain (other parts from reference TRBV5-1 and TRBJ2-5): KAGVTQTPRYLIKTRGQQVTLSCSPISGHRSVSWYQQTPGQGLQFLFEYFSETQRNKGNFPGRFSGRQFSNSRSEMNVSTLELGDSALYLCASSSFTQGRETQYFGPGTRLLVL.

The rearrangement joins TRBV7-9 to TRBJ1-2; 7 nucleotides match TRBD1. The ends lost 1 base at V and 5 bases at J; junction bases unmatched: 4. CDR3 length equals 14 residues. In germline, CDR1 is SEHNR, CDR2 FQNEAQ (reference sequence). The CDR3 nucleotides are TGTGCCAGCAGCTTAGGGGGGACAGCTTATGGCTACACCTTC. It codes for CASSLGGTAYGYTF.

V gene TRBV4-2 combines with J gene TRBJ2-5; 9 positions match TRBD2. The CDR3 covers 14 residues. The germline V gene has CDR1 LGHNA and CDR2 YNFKEQ. With 4 bases clipped from V and 4 bases from J, the junction kept 4 bases outside the gene matches. CDR3 protein: CASSPTGLAETQYF. CDR3 DNA: TGTGCCAGCAGCCCCACGGGACTAGCAGAGACCCAGTACTTC.